The 14 T cell receptor beta chains presented below share a single source sample, sequenced in a study of blood T cell repertoires in COVID-19. Sequencing used immunoSEQ multiplex PCR; TCRdb keeps in-frame clones, though not all of them. This table holds around 180,000 clones, approximately 83% found once. Sequencing input: peripheral blood. All receptors come from a man between 60 and 75 years old with acute or convalescent COVID-19.

The V call is TRBV19, the J call TRBJ2-7; no clear D. CDR1 and CDR2 from the germline V gene are LNHDA and SQIVND (reference sequence). With 1 base removed from V and 2 bases from J, the gap between germline ends came to 9 bases. The CDR3 totals 14 residues. The CDR3 sequence: CASSIGAGPYEQYF. In DNA form, the CDR3 reads TGTGCCAGTAGTATAGGGGCAGGCCCCTACGAGCAGTACTTC.

This chain joins TRBV19 and TRBJ1-4; a possible D gene is TRBD1 (6 bases). V was shortened by 9 bases and J by 3 bases, with 14 bases between the two germline ends. This CDR3 contains 14 residues. The germline V gene encodes CDR1 LNHDA and CDR2 SQIVND (reference sequence). The CDR3 nucleotides read TGTGCCAGCAAACAGGGTAACGCTAATGAAAAACTGTTTTTT. Amino acid sequence: CASKQGNANEKLFF.

This chain uses TRBV19 with TRBJ1-1, with 9 nucleotides matching TRBD1. The CDR3 covers 15 residues. The V segment lost 5 bases and the J segment 7 bases; nucleotides outside the gene matches: 11. Germline CDR1 LNHDA, CDR2 SQIVND (reference sequence). This chain's CDR3 is CASSPTGGSTIEAFF. The CDR3 DNA follows: TGTGCCAGTAGTCCAACAGGGGGCTCTACCATTGAAGCTTTCTTT. The full variable domain, in which reference TRBV19 and TRBJ1-1 provide the parts outside the CDR3, is DGGITQSPKYLFRKEGQNVTLSCEQNLNHDAMYWYRQDPGQGLRLIYYSQIVNDFQKGDIAEGYSVSREKKESFPLTVTSAQKNPTAFYLCASSPTGGSTIEAFFGQGTRLTVV.

DNA for the CDR3: TGTGCCAGCAGTGACTCTCTAGGGGCTAACAATGAGCAGTTCTTC. It specifies CASSDSLGANNEQFF. The rearrangement links TRBV6-4 to TRBJ2-1; a weak D match, TRBD1 (5 bases). The CDR3 runs 15 residues. V lost 0 bases and J lost 5, with 11 bases in between. Germline-derived CDR1 and CDR2 are MRHNA and SNTAGT.

The chain combines TRBV28 with TRBJ2-2; the D gene is possibly TRBD2 (6 bases). Trimming removed 6 bases at V and 4 bases at J, with 12 bases between. CDR3 length equals 14 residues. Germline CDR1 and CDR2: MDHEN and SYDVKM. The CDR3 protein is CASRVGGVTGELFF. Here the CDR3 DNA reads TGTGCCAGCAGAGTAGGAGGGGTCACCGGGGAGCTGTTTTTT.

This clone came up once. The chain has TRBV9 and TRBJ2-5, with 8 bases that match TRBD2. CDR1 and CDR2 (germline): SGDLS, YYNGEE. The CDR3 sequence is 16 residues long. V lost 0 bases to trimming and J lost 3 bases; unmatched junction nucleotides: 7. CDR3 DNA: TGTGCCAGCAGCGTAGGGCCTCTAGCGGGCAAAGAGACCCAGTACTTC. It specifies CASSVGPLAGKETQYF.

The chain recombines TRBV27 with TRBJ2-7; TRBD2 might be the D (5 bases). The CDR3 is 15 amino acids. Germline loops: CDR1 MNHEY, CDR2 SMNVEV (reference sequence). Trimming left V 0 bases short and J 2 bases short, with 11 bases between. CDR3 sequence: CASSLSVSGAYEQYF. The CDR3 DNA is TGTGCCAGCAGTTTATCGGTTTCCGGGGCCTACGAGCAGTACTTC.

Only a few counts were recorded for this clone. The rearrangement uses TRBV9 and TRBJ2-7; the D gene is possibly TRBD2 (5 bases). Germline V lookup: CDR1 SGDLS, CDR2 YYNGEE. The CDR3 is made up of 15 amino acids. V was shortened by 0 bases and J by 3 bases, with 13 bases between the two germline ends. CDR3 amino acids: CASSVDEGVLYEQYF. The CDR3 nucleotides are TGTGCCAGCAGCGTAGACGAGGGAGTCCTCTACGAGCAGTACTTC.

J is TRBJ1-4 and V is TRBV6-5; D is uncertain. CDR3 length: 14 amino acids. V was shortened by 9 bases and J by 0 bases, with 11 bases between the two germline ends. In germline, CDR1 is MNHEY, CDR2 SVGAGI. The DNA for the CDR3 is TGTGCCAGTGAGCGCCTGGCAACTAATGAAAAACTGTTTTTT. Translated: CASERLATNEKLFF.

The chain couples TRBV5-1 to TRBJ2-7; a possible D gene is TRBD1 (5 bases). Trimming shortened V by 4 bases and J by 3 bases, and 14 bases separated the two germline ends. This CDR3 has 14 residues. Germline V gene sequence: CDR1 SGHRS, CDR2 YFSETQ. DNA of the CDR3: TGCGCCAGCAGCCCTGACCAGGGTAACTACGAGCAGTACTTC. Its protein product is CASSPDQGNYEQYF.

This chain connects TRBV5-4 to TRBJ1-6; tentatively, D is TRBD1 (6 bases). The length of the CDR3 is 13 residues. Germline assignment: CDR1 SGHNT and CDR2 YYREEE (reference sequence). V was cut by 2 bases and J by 8 bases, with 8 bases left in between. The CDR3 DNA is TGTGCCAGCAGCTTAGGGGGGGATTCACCCCTCCACTTT. The encoded protein is CASSLGGDSPLHF.

The chain couples TRBV7-9 to TRBJ2-3; 7 nucleotides align to TRBD2. V lost 2 bases, J lost 6 bases, and 5 bases stayed unmatched. Germline V lookup: CDR1 SEHNR, CDR2 FQNEAQ (reference sequence). The CDR3 is 14 amino acids. The CDR3 here is CASSLSSGIDTQYF. CDR3 nucleotides: TGTGCCAGCAGCTTATCTAGCGGAATTGATACGCAGTATTTT.

This sequence joins TRBV4-1 and TRBJ1-3; a weak D match, TRBD1 (5 bases). The germline V gene has CDR1 MGHRA and CDR2 YSYEKL. V lost 3 bases, J lost 1 base, and 10 bases lay in between. This CDR3 is 15 amino acids long. As DNA, the CDR3 is TGCGCCAGCAGCCACGCCCGGGGGTCTGGAAACACCATATATTTT. This translates into CASSHARGSGNTIYF.

V is TRBV6-2 or TRBV6-3 and J is TRBJ2-6; 11 bases map to TRBD1. CDR1 and CDR2 (germline): MNHEY, SVGEGT. This CDR3 contains 18 residues. Trimming cost V 0 bases and J 2 bases; bases outside gene matches: 3. As DNA, the CDR3 is TGTGCCAGCAGTTACTCTCGGGACAGGGGGGCTGGGGCCAACGTCCTGACTTTC. Amino acid sequence: CASSYSRDRGAGANVLTF.